The 28 T cell receptor beta chains reported below all come from one sample, sequenced in a study of cytomegalovirus exposure and HLA in healthy donors. The PCR used 60 Vbeta and 13 Jbeta primers. Assay: immunoSEQ multiplex PCR; the TCRdb copy retains only in-frame clones and omits some. The profile shows about 130,000 clones, approximately 10% of them singletons. Material: PBMCs. These receptors originate from a young woman in good health and CMV-seropositive.

The V gene is TRBV11-2, the J gene TRBJ1-2, with D possibly matching TRBD1 (5 bases). The germline V gene has CDR1 SGHAT and CDR2 FQNNGV. The CDR3 sequence is 15 residues long. Deletions cut 4 bases from V and 4 bases from J, with 16 bases between. The CDR3 DNA follows: TGTGCCAGCAGCTCCCCCAGGGAGGGCACCTATGGCTACACCTTC. Translated: CASSSPREGTYGYTF.

The chain uses TRBV6-6 and TRBJ2-2; D might be TRBD1 (5 bases). Germline loops: CDR1 MNHNY, CDR2 SVGAGI (reference sequence). Trimming left V 7 bases short and J 1 base short, with 10 bases between. CDR3 size: 14 residues. Written as DNA, the CDR3 is TGTGCCAGCATAAGGGGCCTGAACACCGGGGAGCTGTTTTTT. This sequence encodes CASIRGLNTGELFF.

The rearrangement uses TRBV30 and TRBJ1-2; maybe TRBD1 (5 bases). The CDR3 has 13 residues. The germline gives CDR1 GTSNPN, CDR2 SVGIG (reference sequence). The V end was cut by 3 bases, the J end by 8 bases, with 16 bases between. The CDR3 loop is CAWRMRGAEGYTF. CDR3 nucleotides: TGTGCCTGGAGGATGCGGGGCGCGGAAGGCTACACCTTC.

The rearrangement uses TRBV11-2 and TRBJ2-7; TRBD1 agrees at 8 bases. Germline lookup yields CDR1 SGHAT and CDR2 FQNNGV. This CDR3 region has 12 residues. With 6 bases clipped from V and 2 bases from J, the junction kept 0 bases outside the gene matches. CDR3 protein: CASRGQAYEQYF. Here the CDR3 DNA reads TGTGCCAGCAGGGGACAGGCCTACGAGCAGTACTTC.

The chain carries TRBV10-3 and TRBJ2-1; 9 nucleotides line up with TRBD2. CDR3 length equals 16 residues. Trimming at V came to 2 bases and at J to 10 bases, leaving 12 bases not matched to a gene. Germline loops: CDR1 ENHRY, CDR2 SYGVKD. The CDR3 region is CAISEVAGGPGGEQFF. DNA of the CDR3: TGTGCCATCAGTGAGGTGGCGGGAGGGCCAGGGGGAGAGCAGTTCTTC.

This clone was detected only a few times. The chain recombines TRBV14 with TRBJ2-5; 10 bases fit TRBD1. TRBJ2-7 matches the DNA end more closely, so the J call is doubtful. This CDR3 is 14 amino acids long. Germline CDR1 SGHDN, CDR2 FVKESK. This CDR3 is CASQRTGGTYEQYF. DNA of the CDR3: TGTGCCAGCCAAAGGACAGGGGGTACCTACGAGCAGTACTTC.

This CDR3 is CASRAWSGSLNEQYF. The CDR3 nucleotides are TGTGCCAGCAGGGCTTGGAGCGGGAGTCTTAACGAGCAGTACTTC. The chain carries TRBV2 and TRBJ2-7; 8 bases fit TRBD2. Germline CDR1 SNHLY, CDR2 FYNNEI. Germline trimming cut 6 bases from V and 5 bases from J; bases unmatched to any gene: 12. The CDR3 has 15 residues. The full variable domain, with the rest looked up from reference TRBV2 and TRBJ2-7, is EPEVTQTPSHQVTQMGQEVILRCVPISNHLYFYWYRQILGQKVEFLVSFYNNEISEKSEIFDDQFSVERPDGSNFTLKIRSTKLEDSAMYFCASRAWSGSLNEQYFGPGTRLTVT.

This clone was counted only a few times. The genes are TRBV28 and TRBJ1-5; D is undetermined. Per germline, CDR1 MDHEN and CDR2 SYDVKM. V lost 7 bases and J lost 2, with 12 bases in between. The CDR3 contains 14 residues. For the CDR3, the DNA is TGTGCCAGCACCCTGGTTTCGGGCAATCAGCCCCAGCATTTT. Its translation is CASTLVSGNQPQHF.

The gene calls are TRBV7-3 and TRBJ2-2, with a tentative D call TRBD2 (6 bases). Between the trimmed V and J ends, which lost 1 base and 6 bases, there was a span of 15 bases. This CDR3 has 16 residues. Looked up from germline, CDR1 is SGHTA and CDR2 is FQGTGA. The CDR3 region is CASSLSGGNPAGELFF. The DNA for the CDR3 is TGTGCCAGCAGCTTAAGTGGAGGGAACCCGGCCGGGGAGCTGTTTTTT.

The chain recombines TRBV10-3 with TRBJ2-3; TRBD2 matches at 10 bases. In germline, CDR1 is ENHRY, CDR2 SYGVKD. Unmatched junction bases numbered 3, after V lost 3 bases and J lost 3 bases. The CDR3 covers 15 residues. The CDR3 loop reads CAISEASGRTDTQYF. Here the CDR3 DNA reads TGTGCCATCAGTGAAGCTAGCGGGAGAACAGATACGCAGTATTTT.

This chain joins TRBV11-3 and TRBJ2-2; 8 bases are shared with TRBD1. The CDR3 is 16 amino acids. CDR1 and CDR2 (germline): SGHNT, YENEEA. V lost 3 bases and J lost 2; bases outside the gene matches: 5. The CDR3 region is CASSLGDRTNTGELFF. The CDR3 coding sequence is TGTGCCAGCAGCTTGGGGGACAGGACAAACACCGGGGAGCTGTTTTTT.

This clone occurred a few times. The rearrangement joins TRBV30 to TRBJ2-1; a weak D match, TRBD2 (6 bases). The germline V gene encodes CDR1 GTSNPN and CDR2 SVGIG (reference sequence). The V and J ends lost 0 bases and 4 bases respectively, with 19 bases between them. There are 17 residues in the CDR3. The CDR3 reads CAWSVLGGPTSYNEQFF. In nucleotides, the CDR3 is TGTGCCTGGAGTGTACTGGGAGGCCCCACGAGTTACAATGAGCAGTTCTTC.

The chain combines TRBV5-1 with TRBJ1-2; TRBD1 is a possible D gene (6 bases). V shed 2 bases and J shed 1 base, with 15 bases lying between them. Germline V gene sequence: CDR1 SGHRS, CDR2 YFSETQ. There are 16 residues in the CDR3. DNA for the CDR3: TGCGCCAGCAGCTTCCATGGGGGCGAGGGTAACTATGGCTACACCTTC. Translated, it gives CASSFHGGEGNYGYTF.

The table lists this clone with a few counts. This rearrangement joins TRBV27 to TRBJ1-1; TRBD1 matches 8 bases. Germline lookup yields CDR1 MNHEY and CDR2 SMNVEV (reference sequence). The CDR3 is 16 residues long. With 4 bases clipped from V and 9 bases from J, the junction kept 16 bases outside the gene matches. The chain's CDR3 is CASSSLPGTGPRKAFF. DNA for the CDR3: TGTGCCAGCAGTTCCCTACCCGGGACAGGCCCAAGGAAAGCTTTCTTT.

This clone was counted a few times. The CDR3 nucleotides are TGTGCCAACCGGGTCGGCCCGACAGCTTTCTTT. Its protein is CANRVGPTAFF. The chain employs TRBV6-5 and TRBJ1-1; no clear D gene. Germline CDR1 MNHEY, CDR2 SVGAGI. The CDR3 totals 11 residues. V dropped 10 bases and J dropped 10 bases, with 16 bases sitting between them.

This clone was found a few times. The J gene is TRBJ2-7, the V gene TRBV4-1, with D possibly being TRBD2 (5 bases). In germline, CDR1 is MGHRA, CDR2 YSYEKL. This CDR3 is 12 amino acids long. V was shortened by 4 bases and J by 6 bases, with 10 bases between the two germline ends. The CDR3 nucleotides read TGCGCCAGCAGCCCGGACTTTATCGAGCAGTACTTC. It codes for CASSPDFIEQYF.

This clone came up many times. J is TRBJ1-4 and V is TRBV7-9; D remains ambiguous. This CDR3 spans 14 amino acids. The germline V gene has CDR1 SEHNR and CDR2 FQNEAQ (reference sequence). V was pared by 2 bases and J by 6 bases, with 10 bases between. CDR3 loop: CASSLRREDEKLFF. DNA of the CDR3: TGTGCCAGCAGCTTAAGGAGGGAGGATGAAAAACTGTTTTTT.

This clone appeared a few times. The rearrangement joins TRBV4-1 to TRBJ1-2; no clear D. This CDR3 is built from 19 residues. Germline V CDR1 and CDR2: MGHRA, YSYEKL. V was cut by 0 bases and J by 0 bases, with 20 bases left in between. The DNA for the CDR3 is TGCGCCAGCAGCCAAGAGGATTTTCTTGGAGGCAGTTCTAACTATGGCTACACCTTC. This gives the protein CASSQEDFLGGSSNYGYTF.

This clone was observed a few times. The rearrangement uses TRBV2 and TRBJ2-2; 13 nucleotides match TRBD2. V was pared by 4 bases and J by 6 bases, with 8 bases of the junction left unmatched. The CDR3 spans 17 residues. Germline loops: CDR1 SNHLY, CDR2 FYNNEI. CDR3 sequence (DNA): TGTGCCAGCAGTGCCCAAGGACTAGCGGGAGCTTCCGGGGAGCTGTTTTTT. Translated: CASSAQGLAGASGELFF.

The V call is TRBV2, the J call TRBJ2-3; TRBD2 might be the D (5 bases). Trimming shortened V by 4 bases and J by 6 bases, and 17 bases separated the two germline ends. Germline lookup yields CDR1 SNHLY and CDR2 FYNNEI. This CDR3 has 15 amino acids. CDR3 sequence: CASSAGTAGRDTQYF. The DNA of the CDR3 is TGTGCCAGCAGTGCGGGAACAGCCGGGCGGGATACGCAGTATTTT.

The chain links TRBV15 to TRBJ1-4; weak D call: TRBD1 (6 bases). The length of the CDR3 is 16 residues. Trimming left V 1 base short and J 0 bases short, with 9 bases between. CDR1 LNHNV and CDR2 YYDKDF come from the germline V gene (reference sequence). This CDR3 is CATSRVRGATNEKLFF. The CDR3 DNA sequence: TGTGCCACCAGCAGAGTCAGGGGCGCAACTAATGAAAAACTGTTTTTT.

Only a few counts were recorded for this clone. The chain links TRBV19 to TRBJ1-4; TRBD1 matches 9 bases. This CDR3 spans 11 amino acids. The germline V gene has CDR1 LNHDA and CDR2 SQIVND (reference sequence). Trimming took 11 bases from V and 10 from J; bases not matched to a gene: 5. The CDR3 protein is CAGGTGTKLFF. The CDR3, as DNA: TGTGCCGGGGGGACAGGGACAAAACTGTTTTTT. Based on the CDR3 plus reference TRBV19 and TRBJ1-4, the full variable domain is DGGITQSPKYLFRKEGQNVTLSCEQNLNHDAMYWYRQDPGQGLRLIYYSQIVNDFQKGDIAEGYSVSREKKESFPLTVTSAQKNPTAFYLCAGGTGTKLFFGSGTQLSVL.

This clone appeared a few times. This chain uses TRBV5-5 with TRBJ1-1; 9 bases fit TRBD1. The germline V gene encodes CDR1 SGHKS and CDR2 YYEKEE (reference sequence). J was trimmed by 10 bases and V by 5 bases; bases with no gene match: 9. The CDR3 loop spans 13 amino acids. DNA of the CDR3: TGTGCCAGCAGGGGGACAGGGATCGCCACAGCTTTCTTT. Translated, it gives CASRGTGIATAFF.

The chain links TRBV19 to TRBJ2-5; tentatively, D is TRBD2 (5 bases). This CDR3 has 14 residues. Germline values: CDR1 LNHDA, CDR2 SQIVND (reference sequence). The V end lost 5 bases, the J end lost 2 bases, and 12 bases lay between the germline ends. The CDR3 nucleotides read TGTGCCAGTAGTGACGAGCGGACGCAAGAGACCCAGTACTTC. Its protein is CASSDERTQETQYF.

This clone was picked up a small number of times. Mismatch with germline at one junction end may stem from a read error. The chain recombines TRBV13 with TRBJ1-2; 7 bases line up with TRBD1. This CDR3 is 13 amino acids long. Germline V gene lookup returns CDR1 PRHDT and CDR2 FYEKMQ (reference sequence). The CDR3 sequence is CASSLGGYVGYTF. The CDR3 DNA reads as TGTGCCAGCAGCCTAGGGGGCTACGTCGGCTACACCTTC.

This clone came up a few times. The chain has TRBV10-3 and TRBJ1-1, with 9 positions matching TRBD1. This CDR3 has 13 amino acids. Germline V gene data show CDR1 as ENHRY and CDR2 as SYGVKD. J gave up 10 bases and V 8 bases, and 11 bases lay outside the gene matches. The CDR3 reads CAIGGQGRIIAFF. DNA of the CDR3: TGTGCCATCGGGGGACAGGGACGAATTATAGCTTTCTTT.

V is TRBV18 and J is TRBJ2-5, with D possibly being TRBD2 (6 bases). The CDR3 covers 14 residues. The germline V gene has CDR1 KGHSH and CDR2 LQKENI. Trimming removed 0 bases from V and 4 bases from J, with 9 bases in between. CDR3 sequence (DNA): TGTGCCAGCTCACCACCGGAGGGCGCAGAGACCCAGTACTTC. Encoded protein: CASSPPEGAETQYF.

The chain links TRBV2 to TRBJ2-5; perhaps TRBD1 as D (5 bases). The germline V gene encodes CDR1 SNHLY and CDR2 FYNNEI. The CDR3 is 15 amino acids. Trimming stripped 5 bases from V and 4 bases from J, with 17 bases between. CDR3 in DNA: TGTGCCAGCAGTTCTGCAGGGTTGTTCGGAGAGACCCAGTACTTC. Translated, it gives CASSSAGLFGETQYF.